Here is one TCR beta chain with its context. RNA transcripts provided the source from which TCR beta CDR3 regions were amplified. During a first-round RT-PCR of the TCR CDR3, the HTBI primer set was used. TCRdb re-derived calls from the multiplex PCR reads in MiXCR, one entry per CDR3 protein. The sample has 650,000 to 850,000 distinct CDR3 sequences; about 19% are singletons. The data were taken from a study of T cells in Graves' hyperthyroidism and ophthalmopathy. Germline lookup yields CDR1 SGHAT and CDR2 FQNNGV. The CDR3 runs to 14 residues. J lost 6 bases, V lost 8 bases, and 8 bases had no gene match.

The sample taken for sequencing was blood. The chain joins TRBV11-2 to TRBJ2-2; 8 bases fit TRBD2. This TCR came from a woman in her forties or fifties with Graves' hyperthyroidism that later progressed to Graves' ophthalmopathy. In nucleotides, the CDR3 is TGTGCCAGCTTACCGGGAGGGTTGGCCGGGGAGCTGTTTTTT. Protein sequence: CASLPGGLAGELFF.